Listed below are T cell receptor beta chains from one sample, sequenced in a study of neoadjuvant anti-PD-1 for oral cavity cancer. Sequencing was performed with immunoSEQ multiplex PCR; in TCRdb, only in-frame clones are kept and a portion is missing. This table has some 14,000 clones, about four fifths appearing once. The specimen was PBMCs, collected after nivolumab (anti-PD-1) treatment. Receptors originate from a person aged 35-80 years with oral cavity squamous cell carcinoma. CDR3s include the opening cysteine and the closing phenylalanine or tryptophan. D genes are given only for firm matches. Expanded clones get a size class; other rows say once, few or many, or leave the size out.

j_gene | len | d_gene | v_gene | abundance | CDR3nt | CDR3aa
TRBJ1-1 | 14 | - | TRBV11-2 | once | TGTGCCAGCAGCTTAACAGGGTCGCGCACTGAAGCTTTCTTT | CASSLTGSRTEAFF
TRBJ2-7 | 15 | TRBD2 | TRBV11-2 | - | TGTGCCAGCAGCTTCCCCACGGGGGGGGACTACGAGCAGTACTTC | CASSFPTGGDYEQYF
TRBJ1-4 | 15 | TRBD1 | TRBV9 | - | TGTGCCAGCAGCTATGGGACAGTTCTCAATGAAAAACTGTTTTTT | CASSYGTVLNEKLFF
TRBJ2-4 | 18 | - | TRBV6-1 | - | TGTGCCAGCAGTGAACACCAGGCCAGCCCAGACTCTAAAAACATTCAGTACTTC | CASSEHQASPDSKNIQYF
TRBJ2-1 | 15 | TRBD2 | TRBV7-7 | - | TGTGCTAGCAGCCCCACCGGCGGGGGAAACAATGAGCAGTTCTTC | CASSPTGGGNNEQFF
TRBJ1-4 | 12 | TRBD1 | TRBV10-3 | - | TGTGCCATCAGGGGACAGGGCGAAAAACTGTTTTTT | CAIRGQGEKLFF
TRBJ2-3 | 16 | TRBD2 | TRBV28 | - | TGTGCCAGCAGTTTAAGAGGGAGGGACTCCACAGATACGCAGTATTTT | CASSLRGRDSTDTQYF
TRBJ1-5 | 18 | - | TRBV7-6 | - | TGTGCCAGCAGCTTAGCGTTCGGAGGCCAACTTAGCAATCAGCCCCAGCATTTT | CASSLAFGGQLSNQPQHF
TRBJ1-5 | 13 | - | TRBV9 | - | TGTGCCAGCAGCGTAGCCCCCTTGGAGCCCCAGCATTTT | CASSVAPLEPQHF
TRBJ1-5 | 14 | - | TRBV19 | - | TGTGCCAGTAGTATAGTGTACAACAATCAGCCCCAGCATTTT | CASSIVYNNQPQHF
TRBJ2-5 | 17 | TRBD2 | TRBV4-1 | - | TGCGCCAGCAGCCACATCGGGACTAGCGGGACGGGTGAGACCCAGTACTTC | CASSHIGTSGTGETQYF
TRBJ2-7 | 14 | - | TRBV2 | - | TGTGCCAGCACCCCGGGACTCCCGACCGCCGAGCAGTACTTC | CASTPGLPTAEQYF
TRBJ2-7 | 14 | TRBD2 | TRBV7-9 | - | TGTGCCAGCAGCCTAGGGACTAGCGTCTACGAGCAGTACTTC | CASSLGTSVYEQYF
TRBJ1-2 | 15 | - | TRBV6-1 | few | TGTGCCAGCAGCGGAGGGGGGTATTCTAACTATGGCTACACCTTC | CASSGGGYSNYGYTF
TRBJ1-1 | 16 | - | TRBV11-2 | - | TGTGCCAGCAGCTTAGATCAAAGACCTTTGAACACTGAAGCTTTCTTT | CASSLDQRPLNTEAFF
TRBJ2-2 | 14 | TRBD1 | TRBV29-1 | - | TGCAGCGTTGATCCGACAGGGTACCCCGGGGAGCTGTTTTTT | CSVDPTGYPGELFF
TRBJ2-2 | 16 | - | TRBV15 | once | TGTGCCACCAGCGAAAGTAAACTAGCGAACACCGGGGAGCTGTTTTTT | CATSESKLANTGELFF
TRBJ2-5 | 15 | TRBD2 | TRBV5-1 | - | TGCGCCAGCAGCCTCGGGACTAGCGGGTTAGTGACCCAGTACTTC | CASSLGTSGLVTQYF
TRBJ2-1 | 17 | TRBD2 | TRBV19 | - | TGTGCCAGTAGTATAGTAACGACTAGCGGTTTGGGAAATGAGCAGTTCTTC | CASSIVTTSGLGNEQFF
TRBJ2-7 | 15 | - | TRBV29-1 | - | TGCAGCGTTTTCGACAGTACCTTGAGCTCCTACGAGCAGTACTTC | CSVFDSTLSSYEQYF
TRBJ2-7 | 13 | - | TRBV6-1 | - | TGTGCCAGCAGTGTAGCGAGCTCCTACGAGCAGTACTTC | CASSVASSYEQYF
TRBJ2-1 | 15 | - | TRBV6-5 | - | TGTGCCAGCACCACAGGCAAAGTCTCCTACAATGAGCAGTTCTTC | CASTTGKVSYNEQFF
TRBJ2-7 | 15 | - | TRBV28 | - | TGTGCCAGCACCCGGCTGCTGCAAGGGGAGGACGAGCAGTACTTC | CASTRLLQGEDEQYF
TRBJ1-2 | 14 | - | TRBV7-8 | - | TGTGCCAGCGGTTCACAGGAAGTTAACTATGGCTACACCTTC | CASGSQEVNYGYTF
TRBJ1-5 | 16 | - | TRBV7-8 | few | TGTGCCAGCAGCCTAACAGATGGGAATAGCAATCAGCCCCAGCATTTT | CASSLTDGNSNQPQHF
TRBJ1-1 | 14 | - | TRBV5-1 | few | TGCGCCAGCAGCTCCTGGGGGGAAGGCACTGAAGCTTTCTTT | CASSSWGEGTEAFF
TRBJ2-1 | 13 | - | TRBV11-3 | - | TGTGCCAGCAGCTTAGGGCGGTACAATGAGCAGTTCTTC | CASSLGRYNEQFF
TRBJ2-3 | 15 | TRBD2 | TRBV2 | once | TGTGCCAGCAGTGAACGGGAGGCAGGCACAGATACGCAGTATTTT | CASSEREAGTDTQYF
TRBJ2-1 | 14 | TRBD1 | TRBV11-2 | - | TGTGCCAGCAGCAATCCGGACAGGGACAATGAGCAGTTCTTC | CASSNPDRDNEQFF
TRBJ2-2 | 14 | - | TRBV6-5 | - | TGTGCCAGCAGTTACTCAAATGGACTCGGGGAGCTGTTTTTT | CASSYSNGLGELFF
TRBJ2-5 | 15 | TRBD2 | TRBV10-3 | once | TGTGCCATCAGTGAGCCGGCGGGAGCGCGAGAGACCCAGTACTTC | CAISEPAGARETQYF
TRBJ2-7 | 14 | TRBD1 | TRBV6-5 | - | TGTGCCAGCAGTGGACAGGACTCCCCCTACGAGCAGTACTTC | CASSGQDSPYEQYF
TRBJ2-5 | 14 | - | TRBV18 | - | TGTGCCAGCTCACCCCCGTCGGGGGAAGAGACCCAGTACTTC | CASSPPSGEETQYF
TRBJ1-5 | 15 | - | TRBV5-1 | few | TGCGCCAGCAGCTTGGACGGATATAGCAATCAGCCCCAGCATTTT | CASSLDGYSNQPQHF
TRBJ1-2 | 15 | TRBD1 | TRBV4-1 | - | TGCGCCAGCAGCCAAGAAAGGACAGGGGGGGATGGCTACACCTTC | CASSQERTGGDGYTF
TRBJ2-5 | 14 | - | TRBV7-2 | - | TGTGCCAGCAGCTTAGGGGGCCCCCAAGAGACCCAGTACTTC | CASSLGGPQETQYF